This TCR beta chain was obtained from a study of T cells expressing NK-cell markers (dated by TCRdb to the early 2020s). At the level of the whole study: Three sorted T-cell subsets (CD3+CD56+NKG2C+, CD3+CD56+NKG2C- and CD3+CD56-NKG2C+) from several donors had their TCR beta-chain repertoires profiled. Seven of the eight sequenced donors were HCMV-seropositive and one was HCMV-seronegative. The study sequenced eight donors, all healthy volunteers chosen at random: three men and five women. Libraries were sequenced as 2 x 150 bp reads on Illumina HiSeq 2000/2500, MiSeq or NextSeq.

In regard to this clonotype: The antigen it binds to is not known.

Overall study outcomes, separate from this receptor: In six donors, the dominant CD3+CD56+NKG2C+ clonotypes were found to rank among the top 10 CD8+ clonotypes and to make up about 1.0-7.5% of CD8+ T cells. Those dominant clonotypes were again the most abundant among CD3+CD56-NKG2C+ cells in several donors, at roughly 25-60.1%. Whether the expanded NKG2C-expressing T cell clones were specific for HCMV antigens was left unclear.

To determine HCMV serostatus, a commercial ELISA kit was used to detect HCMV-specific IgG in serum. Peripheral blood mononuclear cells were isolated from blood by Ficoll density gradient centrifugation. The listed sequencing device is Illumina HiSeq 2000. TCR beta cDNA libraries were made by 5'RACE template switching that added a universal primer site and unique molecular identifiers. Priming for cDNA synthesis came from the TCR beta constant segment, and two successive PCR amplification steps followed. Concerning the study's data processing: MIGEC was used to demultiplex reads and group the reads by UMI, and MiTCR was used to assemble and quantify clonotypes. To exclude erroneous sequences, any TCR cDNA sequence not supported by at least two reads was discarded. The tcR package was used for downstream repertoire analysis, with clonotypes matched between fractions based on CDR3 nucleotide sequence plus V segment. Antigen specificity was annotated against VDJdb with VDJmatch, allowing one amino acid substitution in CDR3. TCRdb reprocessed the reads, reporting each CDR3 protein sequence once and no DNA. These V and J calls originate from TCRdb's pipeline instead of the authors' own analysis. The sample table on file contains some 410,000 distinct CDR3 sequences. More than 7% of the sample is held by the ten biggest clonotypes.

CDR1 and CDR2, per the germline V gene, are SGHTA and FQGTGA. Inclusive of the bounding cysteine and phenylalanine, the CDR3 is 14 residues long. Nucleotide data are not available. The sequencing input was blood T cells: a sorted CD56 or NKG2C T cell subset, CD4+ or CD8+ T cells, or bulk PBMC T cells (not recorded which). The V and J genes are TRBV7-3 and TRBJ2-7; TCRdb returns TRBD1, unconfirmable since there is no DNA. The sequence came from a woman between 18 and 70 years old in good health. The CDR3 protein is CASSIDGDHYEQYF.